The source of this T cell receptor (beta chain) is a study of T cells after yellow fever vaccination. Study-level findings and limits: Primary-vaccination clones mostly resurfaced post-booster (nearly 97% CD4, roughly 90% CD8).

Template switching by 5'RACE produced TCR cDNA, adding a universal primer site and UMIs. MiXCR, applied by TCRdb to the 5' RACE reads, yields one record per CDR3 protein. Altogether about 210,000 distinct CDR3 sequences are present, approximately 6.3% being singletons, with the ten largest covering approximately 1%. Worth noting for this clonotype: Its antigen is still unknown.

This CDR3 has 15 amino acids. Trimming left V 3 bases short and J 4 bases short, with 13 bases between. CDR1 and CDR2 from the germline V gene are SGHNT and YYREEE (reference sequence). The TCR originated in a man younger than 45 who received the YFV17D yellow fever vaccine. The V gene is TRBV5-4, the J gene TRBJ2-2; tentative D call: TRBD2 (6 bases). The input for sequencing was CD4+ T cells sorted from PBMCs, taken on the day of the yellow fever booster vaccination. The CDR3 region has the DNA TGTGCCAGCAGCTGGGGCGGGGATAGCACCGGGGAGCTGTTTTTT. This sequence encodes CASSWGGDSTGELFF.